The entry below gives a single T cell receptor beta chain sequence along with its context. Its antigen is unknown. The junction differs from germline at one of its ends, possibly a read error. From germline, CDR1 is SEHNR and CDR2 FQNEAQ (reference sequence). The CDR3 extends over 13 amino acids. This specimen belongs to a study of blood T cells in healthy people across ages. Whole-study findings and limits: Naive T cell percentage and TCR beta diversity correlated strongly.

Donors ranged from roughly 6 to 90 years old and were healthy Caucasians in Russia. A sample-barcoded 5' primer and a J-beta primer mix were used in a second PCR of about 6 to 11 cycles. MiXCR was run by TCRdb on the 5' RACE reads, yielding one entry per CDR3 protein. The sample contains some 930,000 distinct CDR3 sequences, around 29% of which appear only once. The same sample was also studied in work on T cells of mothers and their children.

The sequence was collected from a woman between 35 and 50 years old in good health. The sample comprised blood. The chain has TRBV7-9 and TRBJ2-1; D is unresolved. CDR3 bases: TGTACCAGCAGCTTATCGAATGCCAATGAGCAGTTCTTC. This encodes CTSSLSNANEQFF.